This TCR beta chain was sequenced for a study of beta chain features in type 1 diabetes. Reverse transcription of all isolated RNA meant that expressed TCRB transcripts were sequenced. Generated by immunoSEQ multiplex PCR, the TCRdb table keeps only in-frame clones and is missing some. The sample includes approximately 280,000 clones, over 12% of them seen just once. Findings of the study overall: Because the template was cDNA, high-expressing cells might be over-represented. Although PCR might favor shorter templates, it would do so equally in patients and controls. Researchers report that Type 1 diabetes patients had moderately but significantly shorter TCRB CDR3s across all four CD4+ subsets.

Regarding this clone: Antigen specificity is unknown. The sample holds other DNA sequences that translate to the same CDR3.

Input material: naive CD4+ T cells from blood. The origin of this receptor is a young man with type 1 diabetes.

The CDR3 is CASSPRGYEQYF. DNA for the CDR3: TGTGCCAGCAGTCCCCGGGGCTACGAGCAGTACTTC. The gene calls are TRBV28 and TRBJ2-7, with a possible D match to TRBD2 (5 bases). The germline CDR1 and CDR2 sequences are MDHEN and SYDVKM. The CDR3 loop spans 12 amino acids. The V end lost 5 bases, the J end lost 3 bases, and 8 bases lay between the germline ends. The entire variable domain, with the rest obtained from reference TRBV28 and TRBJ2-7, is as follows: DVKVTQSSRYLVKRTGEKVFLECVQDMDHENMFWYRQDPGLGLRLIYFSYDVKMKEKGDIPEGYSVSREKKERFSLILESASTNQTSMYLCASSPRGYEQYFGPGTRLTVT.